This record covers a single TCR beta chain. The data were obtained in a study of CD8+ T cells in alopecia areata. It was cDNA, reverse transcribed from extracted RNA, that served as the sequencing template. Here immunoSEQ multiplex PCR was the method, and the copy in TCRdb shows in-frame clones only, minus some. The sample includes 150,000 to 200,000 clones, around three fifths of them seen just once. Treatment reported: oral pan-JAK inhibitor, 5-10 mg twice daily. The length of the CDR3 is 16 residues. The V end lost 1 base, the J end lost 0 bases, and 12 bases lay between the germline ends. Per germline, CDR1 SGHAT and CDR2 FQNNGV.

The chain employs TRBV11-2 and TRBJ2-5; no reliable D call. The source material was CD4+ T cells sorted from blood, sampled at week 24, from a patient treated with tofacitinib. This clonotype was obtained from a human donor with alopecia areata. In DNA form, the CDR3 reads TGTGCCAGCAGCTTAGTCTATTCACCGTACCAAGAGACCCAGTACTTC. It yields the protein CASSLVYSPYQETQYF.